This T cell receptor (beta chain) was sequenced during a study of blood T cell repertoires in COVID-19. Overall study: The cDNA or gDNA used as material had been derived from T cells, B-cell-depleted T cells, or PBMCs.

This CDR3 is built from 14 residues. V lost 4 bases to trimming and J lost 5 bases, with 12 bases between them. CDR1 is MDHEN, CDR2 SYDVKM, per germline. Sequenced by immunoSEQ multiplex PCR; TCRdb stores in-frame clones only, minus some. This sample carries approximately 160,000 clones, 84% of them seen once, and the ten largest clones take around 7.6%. This TCR came from a man aged 35-49 years who had recovered from COVID-19. The specimen sequenced was peripheral blood. The chain employs TRBV28 and TRBJ1-5; D unresolved. CDR3: CASSWRAGDQPQHF. The CDR3 bases are TGTGCCAGCAGTTGGAGGGCCGGGGATCAGCCCCAGCATTTT.